Listed below are T cell receptor beta chains from one sample, sequenced in a study of radiotherapy plus CTLA-4 blockade in lung cancer. Clones were sequenced by immunoSEQ multiplex PCR, and TCRdb holds only the in-frame ones, with some missing. The table records 40,000 to 50,000 clones, roughly 70% of them present only once. The material sequenced was peripheral blood, taken from a patient treated with radiotherapy plus ipilimumab. The receptors come from a human donor with non-small cell lung cancer who had stable disease on radiotherapy plus ipilimumab. Both conserved end residues are trimmed from each CDR3. Each record gives: V gene, J gene, D gene, CDR3 protein. The D gene is left open where the match is weak.

>TRBV2|TRBJ1-1|.
ASSGTGGGIGTEAF
>TRBV4-1|TRBJ2-7|.
ASSQDGGWTDKQY
>TRBV9|TRBJ1-5|TRBD1
ASSLGQNSNQPQH
>TRBV6-1|TRBJ2-6|.
ASSERPTGSGANVLT
>TRBV7-8|TRBJ2-7|TRBD1
ASSLADRAAYEQY
>TRBV5-6|TRBJ1-1|.
ASSLLGRNTEAF
>TRBV5-6|TRBJ1-2|TRBD1
ASSFPGQGHMNYGYT
>TRBV10-2|TRBJ1-1|.
ATYRGGWGTEAF
>TRBV19|TRBJ2-1|TRBD2
ASSRLADYNEQF
>TRBV5-5|TRBJ2-7|TRBD1
ASSLGPGQGLHYEQY
>TRBV6-1|TRBJ2-5|TRBD1
ASSADRSGMMTQY
>TRBV6-6|TRBJ1-5|.
ASKGVNQPQH
>TRBV10-3|TRBJ2-7|.
AISSGTQAYEQY
>TRBV5-6|TRBJ2-5|TRBD2
ASSLGRASSGGNQETQY
>TRBV21-1|TRBJ2-7|.
ASRRQGATTYEQY
>TRBV10-3|TRBJ2-3|TRBD2
AISDPSGVTDTQY
>TRBV27|TRBJ1-1|.
ASSSLGSTEAF
>TRBV5-4|TRBJ2-7|TRBD1
ASSNPGQGAYEQY